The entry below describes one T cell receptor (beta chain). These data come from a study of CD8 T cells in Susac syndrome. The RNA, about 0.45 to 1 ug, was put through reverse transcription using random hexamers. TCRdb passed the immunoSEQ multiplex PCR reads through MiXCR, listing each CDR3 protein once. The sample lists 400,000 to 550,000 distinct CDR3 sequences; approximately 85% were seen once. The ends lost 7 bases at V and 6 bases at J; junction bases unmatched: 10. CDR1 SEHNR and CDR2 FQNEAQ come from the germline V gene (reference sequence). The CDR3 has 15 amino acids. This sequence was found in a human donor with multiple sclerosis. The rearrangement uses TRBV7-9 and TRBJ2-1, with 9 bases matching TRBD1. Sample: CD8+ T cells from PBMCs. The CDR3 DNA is TGTGCCAGCATTAAACGGGACAGGGACGTCAATGAGCAGTTCTTC. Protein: CASIKRDRDVNEQFF.